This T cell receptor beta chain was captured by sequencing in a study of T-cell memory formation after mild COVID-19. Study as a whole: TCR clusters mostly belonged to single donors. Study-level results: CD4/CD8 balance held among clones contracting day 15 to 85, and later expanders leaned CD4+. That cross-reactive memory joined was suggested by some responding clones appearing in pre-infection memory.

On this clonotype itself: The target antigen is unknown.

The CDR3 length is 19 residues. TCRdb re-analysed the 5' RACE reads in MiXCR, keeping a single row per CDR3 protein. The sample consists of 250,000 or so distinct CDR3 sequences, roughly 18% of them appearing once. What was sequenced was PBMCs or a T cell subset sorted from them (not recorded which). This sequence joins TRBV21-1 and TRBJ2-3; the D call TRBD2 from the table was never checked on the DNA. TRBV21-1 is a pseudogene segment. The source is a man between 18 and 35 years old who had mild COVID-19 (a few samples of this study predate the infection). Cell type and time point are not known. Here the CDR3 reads CASSNPQLPLAGHTDTQYF. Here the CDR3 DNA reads TGTGCCAGCAGCAATCCTCAGCTCCCCCTAGCGGGTCACACAGATACGCAGTATTTT.